This T cell receptor beta chain was sequenced in a study of T cells in tumors after PD-1 blockade. Study details: Some patients also took daily vismodegib 150 mg during anti-PD-1 treatment. Mean per blood sample: roughly 100,000 templates (about 21,000-270,000), about 37,000 unique clonotypes.

The CDR3 is 11 residues long. Germline-derived CDR1 and CDR2 are GTSNPN and SVGIG (reference sequence). V shed 4 bases and J shed 5 bases, with 8 bases lying between them. Template: tumor biopsy or peripheral blood genomic DNA, roughly 550-6,004 ng per sample. Assay used: immunoSEQ multiplex PCR; TCRdb lists only in-frame clones, some missing. Of about 59,000 clones detected, 80% appear once; the ten largest clones hold over 10%. Sequenced here: PBMCs, sampled before anti-PD-1 treatment. The chain joins TRBV30 to TRBJ1-1; no reliable D call. The receptor was isolated from a human donor with basal cell carcinoma. As DNA, the CDR3 is TGTGCCTGGACAGTGGGGACTGAAGCTTTCTTT. Translating it yields CAWTVGTEAFF.